This T cell receptor (beta chain) was found in a study of CD8+CD57+ T cells in acquired aplastic anemia. Patients picked for sequencing had shown CD8+CD57+ cell expansion detected by flow cytometry. V was shortened by 8 bases and J by 3 bases, with 10 bases between the two germline ends. This CDR3 contains 13 residues. Germline V gene lookup returns CDR1 KGHDR and CDR2 SFDVKD. TCR beta VDJ and CDR3 were profiled, and genomic DNA was the template. MiXCR was run by TCRdb on the reads, yielding one entry per CDR3 protein. The table lists about 190,000 distinct CDR3 sequences, just under 50% of them singletons. This clonotype was seen only once.

The chain employs TRBV24-1 and TRBJ2-1, with D hard to call. Sequenced material: sorted CD4+, CD8+, or CD8+CD57+ T cells (not recorded which) from PBMCs. The receptor was isolated from a human donor with aplastic anemia. As DNA, the CDR3 is TGTGCCACCAAGGCGGAAAACTACAATGAGCAGTTCTTC. It encodes CATKAENYNEQFF.